This T cell receptor beta chain was captured by sequencing in a study of blood T cell repertoires in COVID-19. Study as a whole: Acute and convalescent COVID-19 samples came from the United States, Italy and Spain. From T cells, B-cell-depleted T cells, or PBMCs came the material, which was cDNA or gDNA.

Germline V gene data show CDR1 as SGHRS and CDR2 as YFSETQ. V gave up 2 bases and J gave up 0 bases, with 9 bases separating them. The CDR3 consists of 14 residues. Per the original data handling: Researchers report that nucleated cell counts were estimated from reference gene primer amplification. Assay: immunoSEQ multiplex PCR; the TCRdb copy retains only in-frame clones and omits some. The V and J calls and clone size were taken over from that table, and D and trimming were inferred from the DNA. The table records about 200,000 clones, roughly 80% of them present only once. This clonotype was sampled from a middle-aged woman with active or convalescent COVID-19. Sample: peripheral blood. This rearrangement joins TRBV5-1 to TRBJ2-7; tentative D call: TRBD1 (6 bases). CDR3 amino acids: CASSFRDNSYEQYF. CDR3 sequence (DNA): TGCGCCAGCAGCTTCCGGGACAACTCCTACGAGCAGTACTTC.